The 29 T cell receptor beta chains given below trace back to one sample, sequenced in a study of blood T cell repertoires in COVID-19. Repertoires were generated with immunoSEQ multiplex PCR, while TCRdb's copy carries only in-frame clones and drops some. The sample includes roughly 79,000 clones, 70% to 90% seen only once; the top ten take 4.6%. The specimen was peripheral blood. These receptors were obtained from a man aged 50 to 60 with active COVID-19.

The chain joins TRBV2 to TRBJ1-2; D unclear. Germline CDR1 reads SNHLY; CDR2 reads FYNNEI. This CDR3 is 17 amino acids long. Trimming shortened V by 1 base and J by 0 bases, and 15 bases separated the two germline ends. As DNA, the CDR3 is TGTGCCAGCAGTGAAGGTGCCAGAACTAGGGCTAACTATGGCTACACCTTC. It yields the protein CASSEGARTRANYGYTF.

To note about this clone: No conserved phenylalanine or tryptophan is present at the end of the CDR3, so a read error is the likely explanation. The DNA is omitted, as the CDR3 cannot be located on it reliably, and the CDR3 follows TCRdb's listing. This sequence joins TRBV7-2 and TRBJ2-3; the DNA was not used to check the table's D call, TRBD2. The length of the CDR3 is 13 amino acids, counting both ends. Germline-derived CDR1 and CDR2 are SGHTA and FQGNSA. CDR3 loop: CASSLEPLKKPEL.

The sample holds one count of this clone. This rearrangement joins TRBV24-1 to TRBJ1-5; D is unclear. The germline gives CDR1 KGHDR, CDR2 SFDVKD. The V end lost 3 bases, the J end lost 5 bases, and 4 bases lay between the germline ends. The CDR3 sequence is 12 residues long. The CDR3 DNA follows: TGTGCCACCAGTGATCGAGATCAGCCCCAGCATTTT. Protein: CATSDRDQPQHF.

The chain joins TRBV28 to TRBJ2-2, with 7 positions matching TRBD1. The CDR3 is made up of 17 amino acids. Trimming cost V 5 bases and J 2 bases; bases outside gene matches: 11. Germline values: CDR1 MDHEN, CDR2 SYDVKM. The CDR3 DNA sequence: TGTGCCAGCAGTCCATCCCGACAGGGATTAAACACCGGGGAGCTGTTTTTT. Residues: CASSPSRQGLNTGELFF.

The chain has TRBV5-1 and TRBJ1-5; 8 bases fit TRBD1. The CDR3 consists of 15 residues. V shed 4 bases, J shed 6 bases, and the junction held 9 bases outside the gene matches. Germline CDR1 reads SGHRS; CDR2 reads YFSETQ. CDR3: CASSIRRQGCQPQHF. As DNA, the CDR3 is TGCGCCAGCAGCATAAGGCGACAGGGGTGTCAGCCCCAGCATTTT.

The chain recombines TRBV29-1 with TRBJ1-1; D call uncertain. Trimming left V 4 bases short and J 1 base short, with 13 bases between. Germline V gives CDR1 SQVTM, CDR2 ANQGSEA. The CDR3 length is 14 residues. The CDR3 nucleotides read TGCAGCGTTGGACTCTTCCTGGCGAACACTGAAGCTTTCTTT. Its translation: CSVGLFLANTEAFF.

CDR3 sequence (DNA): TGTGCCAGCAGCCAAGACGGGGGGCAGGAAGATACGCAGTATTTT. This encodes CASSQDGGQEDTQYF. The chain uses TRBV4-2 and TRBJ2-3; tentatively, D is TRBD2 (7 bases). This CDR3 is built from 15 residues. In germline, CDR1 is LGHNA, CDR2 YNFKEQ. V lost 0 bases to trimming and J lost 5 bases, with 12 bases between them.

J is TRBJ2-5 and V is TRBV28; 7 nucleotides match TRBD1. The ends lost 10 bases at V and 5 bases at J; junction bases unmatched: 19. CDR3 length: 16 amino acids. Germline CDR1 MDHEN, CDR2 SYDVKM. CDR3 coding DNA: TGTGCCACGCGGCTTCTCTCCCAGGGGGTTGGTGAGACCCAGTACTTC. Translating it yields CATRLLSQGVGETQYF.

The chain employs TRBV29-1 and TRBJ2-5, with no clear D. Trimming took off 5 bases at V and 0 bases at J, with 7 bases between the two ends. This CDR3 region has 12 residues. The V gene's germline CDR1 is SQVTM and CDR2 ANQGSEA. CDR3 nucleotide sequence: TGCAGCGTTTTCAACAACCAAGAGACCCAGTACTTC. Protein product: CSVFNNQETQYF.

The V gene is TRBV3-1 (or the pseudogene TRBV3-2), the J gene TRBJ2-2; the match to TRBD2 covers 7 bases. Germline-derived CDR1 and CDR2 are LGHDT and YNNKEL (reference sequence). J lost 6 bases, V lost 4 bases, and 11 bases had no gene match. The CDR3 covers 16 residues. The CDR3 is CASSLLGLGGSGELFF. CDR3 in DNA: TGTGCCAGCAGCCTCCTAGGACTAGGAGGCTCCGGGGAGCTGTTTTTT.

The chain carries TRBV18 and TRBJ1-1, with 7 bases lining up with TRBD1. Germline V gene sequence: CDR1 KGHSH, CDR2 LQKENI. V shed 0 bases and J 4 bases; nucleotides not matched to a gene: 11. The CDR3 consists of 17 residues. This CDR3 is CASSPPGRGRLGTEAFF. In DNA, the CDR3 is TGTGCCAGCTCACCACCGGGAAGGGGGCGCCTCGGCACTGAAGCTTTCTTT.

The rearrangement links TRBV27 to TRBJ1-2, with D possibly matching TRBD1 (6 bases). Germline lookup yields CDR1 MNHEY and CDR2 SMNVEV (reference sequence). Trimming stripped 5 bases from V and 2 bases from J, with 18 bases between. The CDR3 spans 16 residues. The CDR3 bases are TGTGCCAGCAGTGGCCGACACGTCGGACAGAACTATGGCTACACCTTC. As protein: CASSGRHVGQNYGYTF.

The rearrangement uses TRBV7-9 and TRBJ2-2, with 10 bases aligning to TRBD2. CDR1 and CDR2 (germline): SEHNR, FQNEAQ (reference sequence). V was clipped by 5 bases and J by 5 bases; unmatched bases: 8. The CDR3 sequence is 16 residues long. CDR3 bases: TGTGCCAGCAGCCCCCTAGCGGGAGTCGGGACCGGGGAGCTGTTTTTT. It translates to CASSPLAGVGTGELFF.

The chain uses TRBV28 and TRBJ1-3; maybe TRBD1 (5 bases). Germline-derived CDR1 and CDR2 are MDHEN and SYDVKM. V lost 3 bases, J lost 0 bases, and 6 bases lay in between. The CDR3 is made up of 14 amino acids. The CDR3 coding sequence is TGTGCCAGCAGTTTGACAGACTCTGGAAACACCATATATTTT. It codes for CASSLTDSGNTIYF. Filled out from reference TRBV28 and TRBJ1-3, the complete variable domain reads DVKVTQSSRYLVKRTGEKVFLECVQDMDHENMFWYRQDPGLGLRLIYFSYDVKMKEKGDIPEGYSVSREKKERFSLILESASTNQTSMYLCASSLTDSGNTIYFGEGSWLTVV.

This clone was seen once. The J gene is TRBJ1-4, the V gene TRBV4-1; possibly TRBD1 for D (6 bases). Per germline, CDR1 MGHRA and CDR2 YSYEKL. The CDR3 extends over 16 amino acids. The V gene lost 4 bases and the J gene lost 4 bases, with 16 bases spanning the gap. Here the CDR3 reads CASSPGAGRDNEKLFF. The CDR3 DNA follows: TGCGCCAGCAGCCCAGGGGCAGGGCGTGATAATGAAAAACTGTTTTTT.

The chain links TRBV10-2 to TRBJ2-5; the D gene is possibly TRBD1 (5 bases). V was cut by 1 base and J by 2 bases, with 11 bases left in between. The CDR3 spans 15 residues. Germline CDR1 is WSHSY and CDR2 is SAAADI. Here the CDR3 DNA reads TGCGCCAGCAGTGAGTTCAAGGGGTCGCAAGAGACCCAGTACTTC. It encodes CASSEFKGSQETQYF.

J is TRBJ1-5 and V is TRBV6-2 or TRBV6-3; 7 nucleotides agree with TRBD1. Germline assignment: CDR1 MNHEY and CDR2 SVGEGT. This CDR3 is 14 amino acids long. J was trimmed by 3 bases and V by 4 bases; bases with no gene match: 3. This CDR3 reads CASSSGQINQPQHF. The CDR3 DNA sequence: TGTGCCAGCAGTTCGGGACAGATCAATCAGCCCCAGCATTTT.

This clone showed up just a few times. This chain joins TRBV12-5 and TRBJ1-3; 9 positions match TRBD1. Losses at the gene ends were 7 bases for V and 4 bases for J; bases not matched to a gene: 8. CDR1 is LGHNT and CDR2 is FRNRAP in the germline V gene. This CDR3 has 15 residues. The CDR3 spells CASAFTGGDGNTIYF. The CDR3 DNA is TGTGCTAGTGCCTTTACAGGGGGCGACGGAAACACCATATATTTT.

This chain links TRBV10-3 with TRBJ1-2; TRBD1 aligns across 7 bases. Looked up from germline, CDR1 is ENHRY and CDR2 is SYGVKD. The CDR3 totals 15 residues. Unmatched junction bases numbered 18, after V lost 6 bases and J lost 11 bases. The CDR3 here is CAIRVEQGTGLRYTF. In DNA form, the CDR3 reads TGTGCCATCAGGGTCGAACAGGGGACTGGTCTGAGGTACACCTTC.

This chain connects TRBV28 to TRBJ2-7; 8 bases are shared with TRBD1. Per the germline V gene, CDR1 is MDHEN and CDR2 is SYDVKM. V gave up 2 bases and J gave up 2 bases; unmatched junction bases: 5. The CDR3 has 15 amino acids. CDR3 in amino acids: CASSLLGTGTYEQYF. CDR3 sequence (DNA): TGTGCCAGCAGTTTACTAGGGACAGGAACCTACGAGCAGTACTTC.

V and J are TRBV5-1 and TRBJ2-3; D possibly corresponds to TRBD2 (5 bases). The V gene lost 4 bases and the J gene lost 0 bases, with 18 bases spanning the gap. CDR3 length: 17 residues. Germline-derived CDR1 and CDR2 are SGHRS and YFSETQ. For the CDR3, the DNA is TGCGCCAGCAGCCCTGGACTCTCCCCCACTAGCACAGATACGCAGTATTTT. The encoded protein is CASSPGLSPTSTDTQYF.

The chain uses TRBV20-1 and TRBJ1-3; D is unresolved. The CDR3 loop spans 15 amino acids. Germline assignment: CDR1 DFQATT and CDR2 SNEGSKA (reference sequence). Deletions cut 3 bases from V and 0 bases from J, with 12 bases between. CDR3 sequence: CSASLGSRSGNTIYF. In DNA, the CDR3 is TGCAGTGCTAGTTTGGGCAGCCGCTCTGGAAACACCATATATTTT.

The chain employs TRBV10-1 and TRBJ2-2; D is ambiguous. V lost 3 bases and J 5 bases, leaving 7 bases between the germline ends. The CDR3 is 13 residues long. The germline CDR1 and CDR2 sequences are WNHNN and SYGVQD (reference sequence). CDR3: CASSEWQTGELFF. CDR3 nucleotide sequence: TGCGCCAGCAGTGAATGGCAGACCGGGGAGCTGTTTTTT.

The gene calls are TRBV10-3 and TRBJ2-7, with TRBD2 matching 9 bases. The V gene end was trimmed by 3 bases and the J gene end by 6 bases; junction bases not matched to a gene: 9. This CDR3 region has 15 residues. Germline V gene sequence: CDR1 ENHRY, CDR2 SYGVKD. In nucleotides, the CDR3 is TGTGCCATCAGTGACTCCGGGACTAGCTTGTTCGAGCAGTACTTC. Translated: CAISDSGTSLFEQYF.

The chain joins TRBV14 to TRBJ2-3; TRBD1 agrees at 9 bases. Germline V gene data show CDR1 as SGHDN and CDR2 as FVKESK. V was pared by 4 bases and J by 9 bases, with 2 bases of the junction left unmatched. This CDR3 has 12 amino acids. The CDR3 loop reads CASSPDRGTQYF. For the CDR3, the DNA is TGTGCCAGCAGCCCAGACAGGGGGACGCAGTATTTT.

V is TRBV12-3 or TRBV12-4 and J is TRBJ2-1; D is perhaps TRBD2 (6 bases). V gave up 2 bases and J gave up 6 bases, with 8 bases separating them. CDR3 length: 13 amino acids. CDR3 amino acids: CASSLSSVNEQFF. DNA of the CDR3: TGTGCCAGCAGTTTATCTAGCGTCAATGAGCAGTTCTTC.

The chain is built from TRBV6-5 and TRBJ2-5; no clear D gene. V lost 4 bases and J lost 1, with 10 bases in between. Germline CDR1 and CDR2: MNHEY and SVGAGI. This CDR3 has 14 amino acids. In DNA form, the CDR3 reads TGTGCCAGCAGTTCCTACAGATCCCAAGAGACCCAGTACTTC. Translating gives CASSSYRSQETQYF.

J is TRBJ2-7 and V is TRBV10-3; D is possibly TRBD1 (5 bases). This CDR3 has 12 residues. V lost 3 bases, J lost 7 bases, and 10 bases lay in between. Per the germline V gene, CDR1 is ENHRY and CDR2 is SYGVKD. The CDR3 protein is CAISDRVGEQYF. CDR3 DNA: TGTGCCATCAGTGACAGGGTGGGTGAGCAGTACTTC.

V and J are TRBV28 and TRBJ2-1, with 11 bases lining up with TRBD2. There are 17 residues in the CDR3. CDR1 is MDHEN and CDR2 is SYDVKM in the germline V gene. With V trimmed by 3 bases and J by 6 bases, 10 bases remained unmatched. The CDR3 is CASSLVLTSGSGNEQFF. The DNA for the CDR3 is TGTGCCAGCAGTTTGGTCCTCACTAGCGGGAGCGGCAATGAGCAGTTCTTC.